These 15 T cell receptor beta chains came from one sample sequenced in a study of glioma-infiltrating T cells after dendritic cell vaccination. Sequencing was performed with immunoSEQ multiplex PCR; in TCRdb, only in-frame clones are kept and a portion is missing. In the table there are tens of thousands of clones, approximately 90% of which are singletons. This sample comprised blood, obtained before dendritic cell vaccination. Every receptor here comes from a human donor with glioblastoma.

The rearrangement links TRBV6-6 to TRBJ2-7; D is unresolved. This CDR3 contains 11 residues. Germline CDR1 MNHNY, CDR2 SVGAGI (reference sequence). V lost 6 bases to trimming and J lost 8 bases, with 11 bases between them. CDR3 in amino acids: CASSLDLKQYF. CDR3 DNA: TGTGCCAGCAGCCTCGACTTAAAGCAGTACTTC.

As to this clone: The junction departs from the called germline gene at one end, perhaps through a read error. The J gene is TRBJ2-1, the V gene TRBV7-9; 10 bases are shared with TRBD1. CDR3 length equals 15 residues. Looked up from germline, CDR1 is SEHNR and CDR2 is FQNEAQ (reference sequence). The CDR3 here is CASSPPTGGAAEWVF. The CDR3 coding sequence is TGTGCCAGCAGCCCGCCGACAGGGGGCGCCGCAGAGTGGGTCTTC.

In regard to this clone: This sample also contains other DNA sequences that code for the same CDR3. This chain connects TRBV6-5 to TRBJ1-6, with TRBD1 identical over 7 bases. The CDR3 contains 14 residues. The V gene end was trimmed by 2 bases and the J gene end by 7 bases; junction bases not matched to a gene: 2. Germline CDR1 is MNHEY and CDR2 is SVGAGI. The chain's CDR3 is CASSYLQGNSPLHF. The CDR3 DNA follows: TGTGCCAGCAGTTACCTACAGGGGAATTCACCCCTCCACTTT.

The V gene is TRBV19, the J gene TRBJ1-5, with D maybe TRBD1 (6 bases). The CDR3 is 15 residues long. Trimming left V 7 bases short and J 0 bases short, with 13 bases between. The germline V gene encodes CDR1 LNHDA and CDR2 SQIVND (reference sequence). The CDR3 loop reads CASTARQDSNQPQHF. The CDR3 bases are TGTGCCAGTACCGCCCGACAGGATAGCAATCAGCCCCAGCATTTT.

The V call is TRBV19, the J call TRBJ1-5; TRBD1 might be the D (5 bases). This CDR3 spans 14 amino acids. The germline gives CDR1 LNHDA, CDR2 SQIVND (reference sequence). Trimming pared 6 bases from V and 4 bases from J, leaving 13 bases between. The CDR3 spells CASSRGGVNQPQHF. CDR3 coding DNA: TGTGCCAGTAGCCGGGGGGGAGTGAATCAGCCCCAGCATTTT.

CDR3 nucleotide sequence: TGTGCCAGCAGCTTGCCCGCCGGGACTAGCGGGGGAGAGCAGTTCTTC. Translated, it gives CASSLPAGTSGGEQFF. V usage is TRBV11-2 and J usage is TRBJ2-1; TRBD2 aligns across 14 bases. The CDR3 runs 16 residues. The ends lost 3 bases at V and 10 bases at J; junction bases unmatched: 8. In germline, CDR1 is SGHAT, CDR2 FQNNGV. The full variable domain, its missing parts supplied by reference TRBV11-2 and TRBJ2-1, is EAGVAQSPRYKIIEKRQSVAFWCNPISGHATLYWYQQILGQGPKLLIQFQNNGVVDDSQLPKDRFSAERLKGVDSTLKIQPAKLEDSAVYLCASSLPAGTSGGEQFFGPGTRLTVL.

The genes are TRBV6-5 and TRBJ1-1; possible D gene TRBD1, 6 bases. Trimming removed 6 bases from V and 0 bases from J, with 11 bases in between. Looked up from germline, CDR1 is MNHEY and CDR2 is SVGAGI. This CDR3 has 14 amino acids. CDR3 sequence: CASRVGTLNTEAFF. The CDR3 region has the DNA TGTGCCAGCAGGGTCGGGACACTGAACACTGAAGCTTTCTTT.

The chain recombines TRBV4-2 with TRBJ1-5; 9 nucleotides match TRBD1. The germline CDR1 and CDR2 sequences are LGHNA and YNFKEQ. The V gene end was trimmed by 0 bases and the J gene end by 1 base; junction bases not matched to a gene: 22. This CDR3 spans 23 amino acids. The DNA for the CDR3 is TGTGCCAGCAGCCAAGATCCATACTCCGGGACAGGGAATGCCCGATGGAGCAATCAGCCCCAGCATTTT. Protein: CASSQDPYSGTGNARWSNQPQHF.

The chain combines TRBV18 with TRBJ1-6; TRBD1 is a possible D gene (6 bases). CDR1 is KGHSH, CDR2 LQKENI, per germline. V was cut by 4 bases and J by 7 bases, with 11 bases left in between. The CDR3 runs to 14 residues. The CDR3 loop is CASSLTGQNSPLHF. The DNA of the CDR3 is TGTGCCAGCTCACTTACGGGACAAAATTCACCCCTCCACTTT. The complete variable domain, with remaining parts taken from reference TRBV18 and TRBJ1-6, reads NAGVMQNPRHLVRRRGQEARLRCSPMKGHSHVYWYRQLPEEGLKFMVYLQKENIIDESGMPKERFSAEFPKEGPSILRIQQVVRGDSAAYFCASSLTGQNSPLHFGNGTRLTVT.

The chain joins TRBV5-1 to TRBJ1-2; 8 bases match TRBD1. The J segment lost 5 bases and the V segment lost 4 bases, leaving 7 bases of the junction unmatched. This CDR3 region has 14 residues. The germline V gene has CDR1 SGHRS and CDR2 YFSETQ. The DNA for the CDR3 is TGCGCCAGCAGCATGCCGGGACAGGTGTATGGCTACACCTTC. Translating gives CASSMPGQVYGYTF.

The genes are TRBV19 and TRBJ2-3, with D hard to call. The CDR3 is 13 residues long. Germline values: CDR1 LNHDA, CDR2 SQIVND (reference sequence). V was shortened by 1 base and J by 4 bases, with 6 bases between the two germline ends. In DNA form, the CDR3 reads TGTGCCAGTAGTATAGGGTTAGCAGATACGCAGTATTTT. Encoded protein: CASSIGLADTQYF.

The CDR3 DNA sequence: TGTGCCAGCAGCTTGGGCCCCACCGGCAGGGGCAACACTGAAGCTTTCTTT. Translated, it gives CASSLGPTGRGNTEAFF. The genes are TRBV5-4 and TRBJ1-1; tentatively, D is TRBD1 (6 bases). Trimming removed 0 bases from V and 2 bases from J, with 17 bases in between. From germline, CDR1 is SGHNT and CDR2 YYREEE (reference sequence). There are 17 residues in the CDR3.

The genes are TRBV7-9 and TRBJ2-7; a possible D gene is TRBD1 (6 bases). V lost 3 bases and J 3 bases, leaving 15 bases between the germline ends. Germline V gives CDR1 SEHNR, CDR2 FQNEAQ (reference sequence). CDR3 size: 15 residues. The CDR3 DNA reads TGTGCCAGCAGCTTTAGGGACAAGGGTCACTACGAGCAGTACTTC. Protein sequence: CASSFRDKGHYEQYF.

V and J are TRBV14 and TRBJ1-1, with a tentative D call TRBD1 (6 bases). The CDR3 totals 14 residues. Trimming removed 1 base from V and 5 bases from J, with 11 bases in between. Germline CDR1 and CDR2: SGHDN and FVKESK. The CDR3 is CASSQARGRTEAFF. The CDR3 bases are TGTGCCAGCAGCCAAGCCAGGGGAAGGACTGAAGCTTTCTTT. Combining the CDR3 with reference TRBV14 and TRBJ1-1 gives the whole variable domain EAGVTQFPSHSVIEKGQTVTLRCDPISGHDNLYWYRRVMGKEIKFLLHFVKESKQDESGMPNNRFLAERTGGTYSTLKVQPAELEDSGVYFCASSQARGRTEAFFGQGTRLTVV.

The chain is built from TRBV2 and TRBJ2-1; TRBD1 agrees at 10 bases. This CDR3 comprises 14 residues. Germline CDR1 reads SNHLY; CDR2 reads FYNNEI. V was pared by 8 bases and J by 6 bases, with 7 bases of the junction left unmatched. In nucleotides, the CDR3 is TGTGCCAGCTTGCGGGACAGGGGTACCAATGAGCAGTTCTTC. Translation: CASLRDRGTNEQFF.